This TCR beta chain originates from a study of read filtering for tumor transcriptome and immune sequencing. V was trimmed by 2 bases and J by 4 bases, leaving 11 bases between them. The CDR3 extends over 14 amino acids. In germline, CDR1 is SGHDN, CDR2 FVKESK. This clonotype was observed at least ten times. Molecular barcoded adaptors covering alpha/delta and beta/gamma chains were used on approximately 400 ng RNA. TCRdb redid the calling of the reads with MiXCR, one entry per CDR3 protein. The table includes approximately 61,000 distinct CDR3 sequences, around 18% detected once. The V call is TRBV14, the J call TRBJ1-1; D may be TRBD1 (5 bases). The sequence derives from a donor at least 40 years old with multiple myeloma. Sequencing used a population of CD138-negative cells sorted from bone marrow. In DNA form, the CDR3 reads TGTGCCAGCAGCCAACAGGGTTGGGTCACTGAAGCTTTCTTT. Its translation: CASSQQGWVTEAFF.